This entry features one T cell receptor (beta chain) sequence. This clone's antigen is unknown. No much larger clone is present one base from it, and per-base qualities are unavailable. Looking up the germline V gene yields CDR1 SGHDN and CDR2 FVKESK. Taken from cysteine to phenylalanine, the CDR3 has 15 residues. Only CDR3 DNA remains: 45 bases, in frame from the first base. Cut back by 1 base and 5 bases, the V and J ends lie 14 bases apart. This specimen belongs to a study of a mutant IDH1 vaccine in newly diagnosed glioma listed by TCRdb under 2021. About the full investigation: Of the approximately 30 treated patients, around 62% were male and approximately 38% were female, and the mean age was roughly 38 years. Before enrollment, patients had received standard therapy of radiotherapy alone, temozolomide alone, or radiochemotherapy with temozolomide; most received the combination. Longitudinal TCRB deep sequencing was done for 25 treated patients, wherever samples were available for exploratory analyses. Six visits were used for peripheral blood collection: V03 (baseline), V05, V07, V10, V12 and V13. Broader findings and caveats from the paper: Immune responses induced by the vaccine were seen in roughly 95% of patients across multiple MHC alleles. PBMC samples for TCRB deep sequencing were selected based on availability. The authors stated that sample limitations prevented analyses of patient blood samples from being reproduced. Pseudoprogression appeared unrelated to alterations in the top peripheral T cell clonotypes detected by TCRB sequencing.

The library was produced with the immunoSEQ multiplex PCR assay. Rearranged TCR beta chain sequences were amplified using the hsTCRB Kit according to the manufacturer's protocol. Sequencing of TCRB libraries was carried out on an Illumina MiSeq. Under the source paper's analysis protocol: Demultiplexing, trimming and gene mapping were performed with the kit vendor's proprietary platform. Not all clones reach the TCRdb copy of this immuneACCESS table, which keeps in-frame sequences only. Checked studies attribute under half of the gap to unresolved V genes and leave the rest unexplained. V, J and clone size were drawn from that table, and D and trimming were deduced from the DNA. For this sample there are 30,000 to 35,000 clones; more than 85% appear just once. The ten biggest clones cover around 5% of the sample. What this sample's time point label stands for: baseline, week 1 (first vaccination visit). What this sample's treatment or condition label stands for: pre-vaccination baseline after standard-of-care therapy. Donors had newly diagnosed WHO grade 3 or 4 IDH1-mutant astrocytomas with loss of nuclear ATRX. The samples were drawn from NOA16, a multicentre, single-arm, open-label phase I trial in Germany that tested a mutant IDH1 peptide vaccine in humans for the first time. For immunogenicity testing, the blood drawn at visit V03 was used as the baseline sample. Genomic DNA for TCRB sequencing was extracted from EDTA blood using the DNeasy Blood and Tissue Kit.

The chain couples TRBV14 to TRBJ1-1; confidence is insufficient to name the D gene. Here the sequenced sample was PBMCs, taken from a glioma patient treated with radiotherapy, temozolomide or both. This sequence originates from a woman aged 40 to 50 with glioma. In nucleotides, the sequence is TGTGCCAGCAGCCAAGTCCGGGCCCTAGGGACTGAAGCTTTCTTT. The translation is CASSQVRALGTEAFF.